The subject of this entry is one TCR beta chain. The antigen is undetermined. The data were obtained in a study of cytomegalovirus exposure and HLA in healthy donors. Study conclusions and caveats: The authors confirmed in vitro that a few CMV-associated chains were specific for CMV antigens. HLA-A and HLA-B allele assignments for most subjects were reportedly predicted accurately using TCR beta sequences. Within a later analysis, the majority of CMV-associated TCR beta chains appeared HLA-restricted. Across HLA loci, a later analysis found differing TCR association rates, with DRB1 most and HLA-C fewest.

Both 60 Vbeta primers and 13 Jbeta primers went into the PCR. Produced via immunoSEQ multiplex PCR; TCRdb's table is partial and in-frame only. The sample consists of 130,000 or so clones, over 75% of them appearing once. CDR3 length: 16 residues. V lost 0 bases and J lost 0, with 12 bases in between. Germline V gene data show CDR1 as SGHAT and CDR2 as FQNNGV. The chain joins TRBV11-2 to TRBJ2-7; the D gene is possibly TRBD2 (5 bases). The sequencing input was PBMCs. The sequence was obtained from a woman between 18 and 29 years old in good health and CMV-seronegative. CDR3 sequence (DNA): TGTGCCAGCAGCTTAGATTTTACGGGGAGCTCCTACGAGCAGTACTTC. It codes for CASSLDFTGSSYEQYF. The whole variable domain, remainder taken from reference TRBV11-2 and TRBJ2-7, is EAGVAQSPRYKIIEKRQSVAFWCNPISGHATLYWYQQILGQGPKLLIQFQNNGVVDDSQLPKDRFSAERLKGVDSTLKIQPAKLEDSAVYLCASSLDFTGSSYEQYFGPGTRLTVT.